The next 15 T cell receptor beta chains were all read from a single sample in a study of graft-versus-host responses after intestinal transplantation. Assay: immunoSEQ multiplex PCR; the TCRdb copy retains only in-frame clones and omits some. This repertoire shows some 130,000 clones, over 85% found once; its top ten account for around 0.12%. What these receptors recognize is not known. The specimen was unstimulated CD4+ T cells sorted from spleen or lymph node cells, collected before intestinal transplant. These receptors were collected from a human donor who received an intestinal transplant.

The CDR3 DNA sequence: TGCGCCAGCAGCCCGGGGACAGCTAGCACAGATACGCAGTATTTT. It codes for CASSPGTASTDTQYF. The genes are TRBV4-1 and TRBJ2-3; 7 positions agree with TRBD1. The V gene end was trimmed by 4 bases and the J gene end by 0 bases; junction bases not matched to a gene: 4. Germline loops: CDR1 MGHRA, CDR2 YSYEKL. This CDR3 has 15 residues.

Written as DNA, the CDR3 is TGTGCCACCAGCAGAGGGGGCCGCCCCGGGGGCATGTGGGAGACCCAGTACTTC. Its translation: CATSRGGRPGGMWETQYF. This chain links TRBV15 with TRBJ2-5; D possibly uses TRBD1 or TRBD2 (6 bases each). Trimming removed 1 base from V and 5 bases from J, with 23 bases in between. Per the germline V gene, CDR1 is LNHNV and CDR2 is YYDKDF (reference sequence). The CDR3 length is 18 residues.

The chain is built from TRBV5-1 and TRBJ2-2; D is undetermined. The CDR3 runs 15 residues. V lost 0 bases and J lost 4, with 10 bases in between. Germline V gene lookup returns CDR1 SGHRS and CDR2 YFSETQ. The CDR3 spells CASSLEAQSTGELFF. CDR3 nucleotides: TGCGCCAGCAGCTTGGAAGCGCAGTCCACCGGGGAGCTGTTTTTT.

The V and J genes are TRBV11-2 and TRBJ2-7; 12 bases align to TRBD2. CDR3 length: 13 residues. Germline values: CDR1 SGHAT, CDR2 FQNNGV. V lost 5 bases and J lost 7; bases outside the gene matches: 3. Here the CDR3 reads CASSPGLAGEQYF. The CDR3 DNA reads as TGTGCCAGCAGCCCCGGACTAGCGGGAGAGCAGTACTTC.

The chain couples TRBV12-2 to TRBJ2-7; the D call of TRBD1 is as the table states it, not checked on the DNA. TRBV12-2 is reported as a pseudogene. The CDR3 totals 16 residues. The CDR3 DNA reads as TGTGCAAGTCGCTTAGCTCTGGACAGGGCCTCCTACGAGCAGTACTTC. Translating gives CASRLALDRASYEQYF.

J is TRBJ1-1 and V is TRBV13; no definite D call. Germline V gene data show CDR1 as PRHDT and CDR2 as FYEKMQ (reference sequence). Trimming left V 5 bases short and J 6 bases short, with 16 bases between. This CDR3 contains 14 residues. The CDR3 nucleotides read TGTGCCAGCAGCCAACAAGTTCGCCGGGCTGAAGCTTTCTTT. Translation: CASSQQVRRAEAFF. Full variable domain (rest looked up from reference TRBV13 and TRBJ1-1): AAGVIQSPRHLIKEKRETATLKCYPIPRHDTVYWYQQGPGQDPQFLISFYEKMQSDKGSIPDRFSAQQFSDYHSELNMSSLELGDSALYFCASSQQVRRAEAFFGQGTRLTVV.

V usage is TRBV9 and J usage is TRBJ2-7, with D uncertain. CDR1 and CDR2 (germline): SGDLS, YYNGEE. The CDR3 consists of 15 residues. Between the trimmed V and J ends, which lost 0 bases and 0 bases, there was a span of 10 bases. The CDR3 loop reads CASSVDPLSSYEQYF. CDR3 DNA sequence: TGTGCCAGCAGCGTAGACCCCCTTAGCTCCTACGAGCAGTACTTC.

V usage is TRBV5-1 and J usage is TRBJ1-2, with D tentatively TRBD1 (5 bases). Germline V gene data show CDR1 as SGHRS and CDR2 as YFSETQ. Trimming took off 4 bases at V and 7 bases at J, with 20 bases between the two ends. The CDR3 has 15 residues. CDR3 sequence: CASSKGDVRSLGYTF. In nucleotides, the CDR3 is TGCGCCAGCAGCAAAGGGGACGTCAGGAGCCTTGGCTACACCTTC.

The rearrangement links TRBV5-6 to TRBJ1-3; D not certain. This CDR3 comprises 15 residues. The V and J ends lost 4 bases and 0 bases respectively, with 11 bases between them. Looked up from germline, CDR1 is SGHDT and CDR2 is YYEEEE. As DNA, the CDR3 is TGTGCCAGCAGCCTCCATCAGGTCTCTGGAAACACCATATATTTT. Translating it yields CASSLHQVSGNTIYF.

The V gene is TRBV2, the J gene TRBJ2-5; D call uncertain. The V and J ends lost 5 bases and 1 base respectively, with 2 bases between them. The CDR3 covers 11 residues. CDR1 and CDR2 from the germline V gene are SNHLY and FYNNEI. CDR3: CASSFQETQYF. The CDR3 nucleotides are TGTGCCAGCAGTTTCCAAGAGACCCAGTACTTC.

V gene TRBV9 combines with J gene TRBJ2-2; maybe TRBD2 (7 bases). Trimming shortened V by 3 bases and J by 3 bases, and 18 bases separated the two germline ends. This CDR3 spans 17 amino acids. CDR1 and CDR2 from the germline V gene are SGDLS and YYNGEE. The CDR3, as DNA: TGTGCCAGCAGCGCCCCCCGGGGGGCAAGGGACACCGGGGAGCTGTTTTTT. Its protein product is CASSAPRGARDTGELFF.

CDR3 bases: TGTGCCAGCTCACCGGACTCTCAGGCCTACGAGCAGTACTTC. Protein sequence: CASSPDSQAYEQYF. The chain uses TRBV18 and TRBJ2-7, with D possibly matching TRBD2 (5 bases). The germline V and J ends were trimmed by 3 bases and 2 bases, with 11 bases remaining between them. The length of the CDR3 is 14 residues. Germline V gene sequence: CDR1 KGHSH, CDR2 LQKENI.

This clone was picked up one time. The V and J genes are TRBV10-1 and TRBJ2-3, with TRBD2 matching 8 bases. The CDR3 is made up of 16 amino acids. CDR1 and CDR2 (germline): WNHNN, SYGVQD (reference sequence). With 6 bases clipped from V and 1 base from J, the junction kept 9 bases outside the gene matches. The chain's CDR3 is CASSPLQLAGTDTQYF. DNA of the CDR3: TGCGCCAGCAGCCCTCTTCAACTAGCGGGCACAGATACGCAGTATTTT.

V usage is TRBV5-1 and J usage is TRBJ2-5; D perhaps matches TRBD1 (5 bases). V dropped 2 bases and J dropped 0 bases, with 8 bases sitting between them. CDR1 is SGHRS, CDR2 YFSETQ, per germline. The CDR3 length is 14 residues. CDR3 DNA: TGCGCCAGCAGCTTACGACAGTACCAAGAGACCCAGTACTTC. This codes for CASSLRQYQETQYF.

This clone has a single count. The J gene is TRBJ2-1, the V gene TRBV30; D unclear. This CDR3 has 13 residues. V shed 3 bases and J shed 10 bases, with 16 bases lying between them. The germline V gene encodes CDR1 GTSNPN and CDR2 SVGIG (reference sequence). CDR3 DNA: TGTGCCTGGAGGGAGATACCGGTAACGGAGCAGTTCTTC. Translating it yields CAWREIPVTEQFF.